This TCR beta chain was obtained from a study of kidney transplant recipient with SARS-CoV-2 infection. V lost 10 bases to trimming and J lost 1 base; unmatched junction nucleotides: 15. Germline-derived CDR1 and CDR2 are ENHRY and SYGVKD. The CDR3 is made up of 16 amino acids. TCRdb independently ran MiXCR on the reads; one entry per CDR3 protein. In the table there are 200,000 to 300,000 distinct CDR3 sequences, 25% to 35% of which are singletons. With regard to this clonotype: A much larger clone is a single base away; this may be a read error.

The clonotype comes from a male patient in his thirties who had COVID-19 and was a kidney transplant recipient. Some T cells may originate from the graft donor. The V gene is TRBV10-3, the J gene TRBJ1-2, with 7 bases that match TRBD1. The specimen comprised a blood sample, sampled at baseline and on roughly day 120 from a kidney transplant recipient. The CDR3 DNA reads TGTGCCACCAGGGGGACCCCGGGACAGCTTAACTATGGCTACACCTTC. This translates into CATRGTPGQLNYGYTF.